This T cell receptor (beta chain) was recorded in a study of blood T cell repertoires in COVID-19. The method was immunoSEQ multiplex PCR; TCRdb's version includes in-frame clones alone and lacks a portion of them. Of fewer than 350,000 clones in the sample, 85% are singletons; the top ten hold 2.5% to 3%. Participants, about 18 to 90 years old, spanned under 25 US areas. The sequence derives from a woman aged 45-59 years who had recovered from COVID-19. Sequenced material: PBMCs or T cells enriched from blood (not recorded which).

CDR3 nucleotide sequence: TGTGCCAGCAGCCAAATTTGGAAGGGGCAACGTATGAACACTGAAGCTTTCTTT. It specifies CASSQIWKGQRMNTEAFF. The chain recombines TRBV3-1 (or the pseudogene TRBV3-2) with TRBJ1-1; perhaps TRBD1 as D (5 bases). Germline assignment: CDR1 LGHDT and CDR2 YNNKEL (reference sequence). Between the trimmed V and J ends, which lost 2 bases and 0 bases, there was a span of 19 bases. This CDR3 is 18 amino acids long.